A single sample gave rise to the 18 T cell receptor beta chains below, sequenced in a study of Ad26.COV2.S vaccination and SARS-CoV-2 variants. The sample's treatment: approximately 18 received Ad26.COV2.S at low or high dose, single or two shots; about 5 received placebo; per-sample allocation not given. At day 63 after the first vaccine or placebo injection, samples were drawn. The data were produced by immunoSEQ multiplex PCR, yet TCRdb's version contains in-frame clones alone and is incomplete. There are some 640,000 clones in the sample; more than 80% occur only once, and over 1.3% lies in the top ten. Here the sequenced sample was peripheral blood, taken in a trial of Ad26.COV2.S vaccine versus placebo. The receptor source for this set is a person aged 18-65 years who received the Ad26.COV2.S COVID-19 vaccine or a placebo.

The CDR3, as DNA: TGTGCCAGCAGCCAAGATGGTAGCGGGGAACCCTACGAGCAGTACTTC. Residues: CASSQDGSGEPYEQYF. The chain is built from TRBV3-1 (or the pseudogene TRBV3-2) and TRBJ2-7, with 8 bases fitting TRBD2. The V gene's germline CDR1 is LGHDT and CDR2 YNNKEL (reference sequence). The trim removed 0 bases at V and 2 bases at J, leaving 6 bases unmatched. The CDR3 is made up of 16 amino acids.

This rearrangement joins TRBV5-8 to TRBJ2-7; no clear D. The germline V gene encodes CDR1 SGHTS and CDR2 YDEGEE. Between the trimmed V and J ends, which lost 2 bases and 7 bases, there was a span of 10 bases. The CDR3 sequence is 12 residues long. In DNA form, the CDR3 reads TGTGCCAGCAGCTTTCGGTCCCCAGAGCAGTACTTC. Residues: CASSFRSPEQYF.

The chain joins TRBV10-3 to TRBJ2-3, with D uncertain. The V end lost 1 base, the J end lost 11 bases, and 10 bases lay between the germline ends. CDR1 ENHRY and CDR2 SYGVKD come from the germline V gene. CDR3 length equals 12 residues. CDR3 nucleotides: TGTGCCATCAGTGAGTTCGCGTACGGGCAGTATTTT. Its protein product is CAISEFAYGQYF.

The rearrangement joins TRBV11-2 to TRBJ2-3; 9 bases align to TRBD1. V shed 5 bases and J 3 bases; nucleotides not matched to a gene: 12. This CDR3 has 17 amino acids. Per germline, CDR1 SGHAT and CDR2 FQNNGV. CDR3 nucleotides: TGTGCCAGCAGCCTCCTGGGGGACAGGGAAAGAACAGATACGCAGTATTTT. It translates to CASSLLGDRERTDTQYF.

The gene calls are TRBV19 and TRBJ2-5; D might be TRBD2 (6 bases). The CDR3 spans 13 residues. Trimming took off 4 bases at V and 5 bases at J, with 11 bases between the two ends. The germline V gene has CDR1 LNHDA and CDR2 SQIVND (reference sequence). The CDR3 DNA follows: TGTGCCAGTAGTAGTCGGGGGTGGGAGACCCAGTACTTC. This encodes CASSSRGWETQYF.

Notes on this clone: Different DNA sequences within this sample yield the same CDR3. The CDR3 reads CASSPGQGRTEAFF. The DNA of the CDR3 is TGTGCCAGCTCACCCGGACAAGGGCGGACTGAAGCTTTCTTT. The chain recombines TRBV18 with TRBJ1-1; D may be TRBD1 (5 bases). The CDR3 totals 14 residues. Germline values: CDR1 KGHSH, CDR2 LQKENI. Trimming cost V 3 bases and J 5 bases, with 13 bases left between them.

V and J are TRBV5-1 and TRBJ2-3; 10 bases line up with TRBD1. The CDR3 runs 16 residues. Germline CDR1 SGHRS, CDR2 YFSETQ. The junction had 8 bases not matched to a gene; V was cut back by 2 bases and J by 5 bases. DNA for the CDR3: TGCGCCAGCAGCTTTGGGCGACAGGGGGCCGTAGATACGCAGTATTTT. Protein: CASSFGRQGAVDTQYF. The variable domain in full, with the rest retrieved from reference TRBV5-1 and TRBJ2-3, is KAGVTQTPRYLIKTRGQQVTLSCSPISGHRSVSWYQQTPGQGLQFLFEYFSETQRNKGNFPGRFSGRQFSNSRSEMNVSTLELGDSALYLCASSFGRQGAVDTQYFGPGTRLTVL.

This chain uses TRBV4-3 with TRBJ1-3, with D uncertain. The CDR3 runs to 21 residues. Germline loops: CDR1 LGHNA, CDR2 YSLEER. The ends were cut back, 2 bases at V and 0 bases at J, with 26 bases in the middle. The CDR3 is CASSQTALLILPSISGNTIYF. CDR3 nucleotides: TGCGCCAGCAGCCAAACAGCGCTCTTGATTCTGCCATCAATCTCTGGAAACACCATATATTTT.

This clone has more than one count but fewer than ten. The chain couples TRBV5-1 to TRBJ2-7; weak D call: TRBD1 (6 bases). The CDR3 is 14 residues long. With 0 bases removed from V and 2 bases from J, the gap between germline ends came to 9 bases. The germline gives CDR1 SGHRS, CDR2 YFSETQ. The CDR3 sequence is CASSLEQGPYEQYF. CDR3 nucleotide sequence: TGCGCCAGCAGCTTGGAACAGGGTCCCTACGAGCAGTACTTC.

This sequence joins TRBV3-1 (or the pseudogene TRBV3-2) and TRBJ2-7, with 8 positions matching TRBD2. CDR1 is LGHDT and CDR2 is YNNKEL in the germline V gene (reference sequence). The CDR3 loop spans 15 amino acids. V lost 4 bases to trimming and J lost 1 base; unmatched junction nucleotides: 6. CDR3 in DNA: TGTGCCAGCAGCCTCTCGGGGGGGCCTTCCTACGAGCAGTACTTC. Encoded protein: CASSLSGGPSYEQYF.

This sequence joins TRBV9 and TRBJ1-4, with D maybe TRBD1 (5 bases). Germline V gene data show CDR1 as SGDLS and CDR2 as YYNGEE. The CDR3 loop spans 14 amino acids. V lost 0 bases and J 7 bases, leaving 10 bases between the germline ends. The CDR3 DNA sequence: TGTGCCAGCAGCGTAGACAGGCGACTTGAAAAACTGTTTTTT. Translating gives CASSVDRRLEKLFF.

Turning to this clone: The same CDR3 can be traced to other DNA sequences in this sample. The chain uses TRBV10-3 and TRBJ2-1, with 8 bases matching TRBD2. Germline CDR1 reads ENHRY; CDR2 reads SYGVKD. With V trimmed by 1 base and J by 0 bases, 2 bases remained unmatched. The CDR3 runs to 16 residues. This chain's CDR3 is CAISEFSGSSYNEQFF. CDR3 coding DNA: TGTGCCATCAGTGAGTTCAGCGGGAGCTCCTACAATGAGCAGTTCTTC.

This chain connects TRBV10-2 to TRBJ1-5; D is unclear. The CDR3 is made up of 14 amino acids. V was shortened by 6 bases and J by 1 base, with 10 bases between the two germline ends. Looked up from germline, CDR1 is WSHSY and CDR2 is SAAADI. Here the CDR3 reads CASRTTASNQPQHF. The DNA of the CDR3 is TGCGCCAGCAGGACCACAGCCAGCAATCAGCCCCAGCATTTT.

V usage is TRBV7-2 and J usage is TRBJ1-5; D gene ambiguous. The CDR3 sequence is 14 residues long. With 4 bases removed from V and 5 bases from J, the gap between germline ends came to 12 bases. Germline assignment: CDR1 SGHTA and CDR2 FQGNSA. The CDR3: CASSSGPWDQPQHF. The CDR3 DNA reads TGTGCCAGCAGCTCGGGTCCTTGGGATCAGCCCCAGCATTTT.

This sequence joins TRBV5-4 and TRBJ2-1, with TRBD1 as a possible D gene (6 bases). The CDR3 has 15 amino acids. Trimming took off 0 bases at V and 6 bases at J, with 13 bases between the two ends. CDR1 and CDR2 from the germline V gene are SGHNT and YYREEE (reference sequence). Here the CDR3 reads CASSLAAGAINEQFF. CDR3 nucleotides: TGTGCCAGCAGCTTGGCGGCAGGGGCGATCAATGAGCAGTTCTTC.

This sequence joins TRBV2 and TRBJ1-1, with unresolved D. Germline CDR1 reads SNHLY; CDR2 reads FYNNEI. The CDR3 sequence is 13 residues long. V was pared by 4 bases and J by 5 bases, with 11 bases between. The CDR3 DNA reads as TGTGCCAGCAGTGGCCCGGGGTCAACTGAAGCTTTCTTT. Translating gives CASSGPGSTEAFF.

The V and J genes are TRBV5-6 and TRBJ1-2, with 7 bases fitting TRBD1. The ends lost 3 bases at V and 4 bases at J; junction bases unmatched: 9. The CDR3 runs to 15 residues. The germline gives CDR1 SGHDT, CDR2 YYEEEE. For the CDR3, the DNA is TGTGCCAGCAGCTGGGGGACAGCAAGGTTCTATGGCTACACCTTC. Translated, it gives CASSWGTARFYGYTF. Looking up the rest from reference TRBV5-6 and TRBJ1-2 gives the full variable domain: DAGVTQSPTHLIKTRGQQVTLRCSPKSGHDTVSWYQQALGQGPQFIFQYYEEEERQRGNFPDRFSGHQFPNYSSELNVNALLLGDSALYLCASSWGTARFYGYTFGSGTRLTVV.

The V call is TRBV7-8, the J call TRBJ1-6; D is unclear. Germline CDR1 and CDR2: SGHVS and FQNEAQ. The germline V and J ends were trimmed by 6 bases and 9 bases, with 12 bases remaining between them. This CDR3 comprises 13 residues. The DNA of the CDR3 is TGTGCCAGCAGTGGAGGATTTGGTTCACCCCTCCACTTT. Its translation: CASSGGFGSPLHF. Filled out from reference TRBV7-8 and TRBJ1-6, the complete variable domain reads GAGVSQSPRYKVAKRGQDVALRCDPISGHVSLFWYQQALGQGPEFLTYFQNEAQLDKSGLPSDRFFAERPEGSVSTLKIQRTQQEDSAVYLCASSGGFGSPLHFGNGTRLTVT.